The next 23 T cell receptor beta chains were all read from a single sample in a study of blood T cell repertoires in COVID-19. Clones were read by immunoSEQ multiplex PCR, and TCRdb kept only the in-frame ones, dropping some. Of 210,000 or so clones in the sample, around nine tenths were seen once. Sequencing was carried out using peripheral blood. These receptors were taken from a woman in her sixties with acute or convalescent COVID-19.

The chain is built from TRBV9 and TRBJ2-3; 7 bases agree with TRBD2. Germline values: CDR1 SGDLS, CDR2 YYNGEE. The CDR3 contains 21 residues. After removal of 4 bases from V and 2 bases from J, the junction contained 25 bases not matched to a gene. CDR3 sequence: CASSRPWEGGRIWFYTDTQYF. For the CDR3, the DNA is TGTGCCAGCAGCAGGCCCTGGGAGGGAGGGCGAATCTGGTTTTACACAGATACGCAGTATTTT.

This clone was counted a single time. The chain recombines TRBV18 with TRBJ1-1, with TRBD1 identical over 8 bases. J was trimmed by 1 base and V by 4 bases; bases with no gene match: 5. The germline V gene encodes CDR1 KGHSH and CDR2 LQKENI. This CDR3 spans 15 amino acids. The CDR3 sequence: CASSRDRGGNTEAFF. DNA for the CDR3: TGTGCCAGCTCACGAGACAGGGGCGGGAACACTGAAGCTTTCTTT.

Here the CDR3 reads CASSGQGLYGYTF. As DNA, the CDR3 is TGTGCCAGCAGTGGACAGGGACTCTATGGCTACACCTTC. The chain combines TRBV27 with TRBJ1-2, with 8 bases identical to TRBD1. CDR1 and CDR2 (germline): MNHEY, SMNVEV (reference sequence). The CDR3 spans 13 residues. Losses at the gene ends were 5 bases for V and 4 bases for J; bases not matched to a gene: 3.

The gene calls are TRBV6-5 and TRBJ1-5, with D tentatively TRBD1 (6 bases). V lost 4 bases and J 9 bases, leaving 10 bases between the germline ends. Germline-derived CDR1 and CDR2 are MNHEY and SVGAGI. CDR3 size: 12 residues. CDR3 nucleotide sequence: TGTGCCAGCAGTTCCAGGGGTGGGCCCCAGCATTTT. Its protein is CASSSRGGPQHF.

V is TRBV28 and J is TRBJ1-2, with D hard to call. V was shortened by 4 bases and J by 5 bases, with 8 bases between the two germline ends. Germline CDR1 MDHEN, CDR2 SYDVKM. The CDR3 sequence is 12 residues long. The CDR3 DNA sequence: TGTGCCAGCAGTTCCGCCTATTATGGCTACACCTTC. It encodes CASSSAYYGYTF.

This chain connects TRBV5-5 to TRBJ1-2; 8 bases match TRBD1. Germline V gene lookup returns CDR1 SGHKS and CDR2 YYEKEE (reference sequence). CDR3 length: 15 amino acids. J lost 6 bases, V lost 4 bases, and 11 bases had no gene match. The chain's CDR3 is CASSQTRDRLNGYTF. The CDR3 DNA is TGTGCCAGCAGCCAGACCCGGGACAGGCTGAATGGCTACACCTTC.

The CDR3 loop is CASRPEGTSSGNEQFF. DNA for the CDR3: TGTGCCAGCAGGCCCGAGGGGACTAGCAGTGGCAATGAGCAGTTCTTC. The chain recombines TRBV2 with TRBJ2-1, with 9 positions matching TRBD2. CDR1 and CDR2 from the germline V gene are SNHLY and FYNNEI. The J segment lost 6 bases and the V segment lost 6 bases, leaving 12 bases of the junction unmatched. The CDR3 has 16 amino acids.

The chain is built from TRBV27 and TRBJ1-6; 7 nucleotides align to TRBD1. Germline CDR1 and CDR2: MNHEY and SMNVEV (reference sequence). With V trimmed by 4 bases and J by 7 bases, 10 bases remained unmatched. There are 16 residues in the CDR3. DNA for the CDR3: TGTGCCAGCAGTTACCCCGGGACAGACCAAAATTCACCCCTCCACTTT. Translation: CASSYPGTDQNSPLHF.

The genes are TRBV5-1 and TRBJ1-1; tentative D call: TRBD1 (6 bases). CDR1 and CDR2 from the germline V gene are SGHRS and YFSETQ. There are 16 residues in the CDR3. Trimming left V 4 bases short and J 1 base short, with 17 bases between. CDR3 residues: CASSVQPQGTNTEAFF. Here the CDR3 DNA reads TGCGCCAGCAGCGTACAGCCCCAGGGGACGAACACTGAAGCTTTCTTT.

This clone was seen a few times. The V and J genes are TRBV7-9 and TRBJ2-7; TRBD1 aligns across 9 bases. CDR3 length: 15 amino acids. J gave up 2 bases and V 6 bases, and 8 bases lay outside the gene matches. Germline assignment: CDR1 SEHNR and CDR2 FQNEAQ (reference sequence). The CDR3 DNA is TGTGCCAGCAGGAACGGGACAGGGAGCCCCTACGAGCAGTACTTC. Translated, it gives CASRNGTGSPYEQYF.

The genes are TRBV29-1 and TRBJ1-2; possible D gene TRBD1, 6 bases. There are 14 residues in the CDR3. The germline gives CDR1 SQVTM, CDR2 ANQGSEA. Between the trimmed V and J ends, which lost 0 bases and 7 bases, there was a span of 15 bases. The CDR3 region is CSVEDPRGRGGYTF. The CDR3 DNA is TGCAGCGTTGAAGATCCGAGGGGGAGGGGTGGCTACACCTTC.

CDR3 nucleotides: TGTGCCAGCAGCCAAGCGGCCAGGGGGCTGAACACTGAAGCTTTCTTT. It translates to CASSQAARGLNTEAFF. V and J are TRBV14 and TRBJ1-1, with 8 bases fitting TRBD1. CDR3 length equals 16 residues. The ends lost 1 base at V and 0 bases at J; junction bases unmatched: 4. From germline, CDR1 is SGHDN and CDR2 FVKESK.

This clone was seen a single time. This chain links TRBV7-2 with TRBJ2-7; 8 bases map to TRBD2. The CDR3 loop spans 15 amino acids. The germline gives CDR1 SGHTA, CDR2 FQGNSA. J lost 6 bases, V lost 6 bases, and 13 bases had no gene match. The CDR3 DNA sequence: TGTGCCAGCAGAGATATAGCGGGACCCGCCGCCGAGCAGTACTTC. Protein product: CASRDIAGPAAEQYF.

The chain carries TRBV7-8 and TRBJ1-1, with 7 bases identical to TRBD1. The J segment lost 1 base and the V segment lost 4 bases, leaving 6 bases of the junction unmatched. CDR3 length: 15 residues. Germline V CDR1 and CDR2: SGHVS, FQNEAQ. The CDR3 spells CASSSWDSGNTEAFF. The CDR3 nucleotides are TGTGCCAGCAGCTCGTGGGACAGTGGGAACACTGAAGCTTTCTTT.

This chain links TRBV10-2 with TRBJ2-5, with 8 bases identical to TRBD1. This CDR3 has 16 residues. Germline lookup yields CDR1 WSHSY and CDR2 SAAADI. Losses at the gene ends were 7 bases for V and 3 bases for J; bases not matched to a gene: 13. In DNA form, the CDR3 reads TGCGCCAGCACCTCAACGGACAGGGTATTAGAAGAGACCCAGTACTTC. It encodes CASTSTDRVLEETQYF.

The chain recombines TRBV19 with TRBJ1-1, with 8 nucleotides matching TRBD1. From germline, CDR1 is LNHDA and CDR2 SQIVND (reference sequence). This CDR3 has 16 amino acids. Losses at the gene ends were 3 bases for V and 5 bases for J; bases not matched to a gene: 11. CDR3 bases: TGTGCCAGTAGTATTCAGCCTGGACAGGGAAAAACTGAAGCTTTCTTT. Its protein product is CASSIQPGQGKTEAFF.

The rearrangement uses TRBV29-1 and TRBJ2-7, with 7 bases that match TRBD1. Germline-derived CDR1 and CDR2 are SQVTM and ANQGSEA. This CDR3 has 16 amino acids. V dropped 1 base and J dropped 0; count of bases not matched to a gene: 9. This CDR3 reads CSVEAPRGTDSYEQYF. The CDR3 bases are TGCAGCGTTGAAGCCCCGAGGGGGACAGACTCCTACGAGCAGTACTTC.

J is TRBJ2-7 and V is TRBV28, with 14 bases lining up with TRBD2. Germline V gives CDR1 MDHEN, CDR2 SYDVKM. This CDR3 is built from 15 residues. Germline trimming cut 5 bases from V and 4 bases from J; bases unmatched to any gene: 4. The CDR3: CASSIGTSGSYEQYF. CDR3 DNA: TGTGCCAGCAGTATTGGGACTAGCGGGAGTTACGAGCAGTACTTC. Based on the CDR3 plus reference TRBV28 and TRBJ2-7, the full variable domain is DVKVTQSSRYLVKRTGEKVFLECVQDMDHENMFWYRQDPGLGLRLIYFSYDVKMKEKGDIPEGYSVSREKKERFSLILESASTNQTSMYLCASSIGTSGSYEQYFGPGTRLTVT.

The V and J genes are TRBV4-2 and TRBJ2-7; a weak D match, TRBD2 (6 bases). There are 15 residues in the CDR3. V lost 4 bases and J 0 bases, leaving 13 bases between the germline ends. Germline assignment: CDR1 LGHNA and CDR2 YNFKEQ. The CDR3 DNA is TGTGCCAGCAGCCGAGGGGAGGTTGGCTCCTACGAGCAGTACTTC. It translates to CASSRGEVGSYEQYF.

J is TRBJ1-3 and V is TRBV30, with TRBD1 as a possible D gene (5 bases). With 7 bases removed from V and 4 bases from J, the gap between germline ends came to 17 bases. CDR3 length: 14 amino acids. Germline loops: CDR1 GTSNPN, CDR2 SVGIG (reference sequence). This CDR3 is CAFLIGGRGNTIYF. In nucleotides, the CDR3 is TGTGCCTTCCTCATTGGGGGGAGAGGAAACACCATATATTTT.

This clone was seen only once. The chain has TRBV9 and TRBJ1-2, with no clear D. The V gene's germline CDR1 is SGDLS and CDR2 YYNGEE. Between the trimmed V and J ends, which lost 0 bases and 5 bases, there was a span of 11 bases. This CDR3 has 14 amino acids. CDR3 sequence reads: CASSVEGGRYGYTF. In nucleotides, the CDR3 is TGTGCCAGCAGCGTAGAGGGAGGGAGGTATGGCTACACCTTC.

The gene calls are TRBV3-1 (or the pseudogene TRBV3-2) and TRBJ2-5; possible D gene TRBD1, 5 bases. Trimming removed 0 bases from V and 5 bases from J, with 13 bases in between. The CDR3 totals 15 residues. Germline loops: CDR1 LGHDT, CDR2 YNNKEL (reference sequence). CDR3 region: CASSQEAQGWETQYF. Written as DNA, the CDR3 is TGTGCCAGCAGCCAAGAGGCTCAGGGTTGGGAGACCCAGTACTTC.

The chain combines TRBV14 with TRBJ2-5; D call uncertain. Germline V CDR1 and CDR2: SGHDN, FVKESK. CDR3 length equals 13 residues. V lost 0 bases and J lost 6, with 8 bases in between. The CDR3: CASSQERRQTQYF. The CDR3 coding sequence is TGTGCCAGCAGCCAAGAGAGGCGACAGACCCAGTACTTC.